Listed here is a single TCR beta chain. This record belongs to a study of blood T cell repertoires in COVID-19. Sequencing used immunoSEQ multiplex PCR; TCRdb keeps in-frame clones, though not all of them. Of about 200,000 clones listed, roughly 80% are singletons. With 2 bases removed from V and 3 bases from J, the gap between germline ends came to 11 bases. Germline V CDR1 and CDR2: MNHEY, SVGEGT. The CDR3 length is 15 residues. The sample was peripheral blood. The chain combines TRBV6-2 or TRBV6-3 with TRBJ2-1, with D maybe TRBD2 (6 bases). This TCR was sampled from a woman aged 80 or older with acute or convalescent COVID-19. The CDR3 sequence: CASSYMVGGYNEQFF. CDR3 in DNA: TGTGCCAGCAGTTACATGGTCGGGGGCTACAATGAGCAGTTCTTC.